What follows describes a single TCR beta chain. There are a few counts of this clonotype. Its cognate antigen has yet to be identified. No much larger clonotype is one base removed from it; base qualities were not supplied. Memory conventional CD4 T cells were isolated by sorting for CD4+ CD45RA- CD25- cells. Before staining and sorting, T cells were pre-enriched using a Miltenyi Pan T Cell isolation kit. Immunohistochemistry for estrogen receptor, progesterone receptor, HER2 and Ki-67 was used to characterize primary tumors. Fresh surgical tissue was processed within a few hours after surgery by being cut into small fragments. Tissue fragments were enzymatically digested with Liberase TL plus DNase for 20 to 25 minutes and were then filtered through a 40-micrometer strainer. Sorting used a BD FACS Aria II with about 98-99% purity, after DAPI live/dead staining. The sorted cells were lysed in TCL buffer, and a Norgen Single Cell RNA purification kit, including DNase treatment, was used to purify the RNA.

The data belong to a study of draining lymph node invasion in breast cancer (dated by TCRdb to 2020 to 2021). Broadly, across the study: In a separate targeted assay, sorted memory regulatory T cells and memory conventional CD4 T cells were compared across breast cancer tissues by bulk TCR-beta CDR3 sequencing. From each patient, matched non-invaded and tumor-invaded tumor-draining lymph nodes and the primary tumor were collected, and both Treg and Tconv subsets were profiled. The separate targeted TCR sequencing included lymph nodes from five patients, and primary tumors were also sequenced for three of those five patients. On the study overall, not on this receptor specifically: The data could not resolve whether Treg conversion took place in a given organ or whether converted Tregs recirculated between nodes and tumor. Some of the top 100 tumor clones were detected in invaded and non-invaded nodes, suggesting recirculation between tumor and draining nodes. Within each tissue, roughly 13-22% of Treg TCRs were also found among Tconvs, a result interpreted as suggesting peripheral Treg induction. TCRs shared between the Treg and Tconv subsets were regarded as suggesting, but not proving, a common clonal origin. Tracking the tumor top-100 clones was possible in just a couple of patients. In the targeted TCR-seq data, Tregs appeared more clonally expanded than Tconvs in all tissues, and both subsets were less diverse in tumor than lymph nodes.

The library was prepared using bulk RNA-seq. Instrument on record: Illumina HiSeq 2500. In the original analysis: For the separate targeted TCR-seq dataset, CDR3 sequences were extracted and quantified from raw reads using MiXCR version 2.1.5 with default parameters. The separate targeted TCR-seq dataset defined each TCR-beta clone by its combination of V gene, J gene and CDR3 sequence. For the separate targeted TCR-seq dataset, clones with fewer than three counts were filtered out, after which only the 90% most strongly expressed clones in each sample were kept. For each tissue in the separate targeted TCR-seq dataset, Treg-Tconv overlap was calculated by dividing the number of shared clones by the total number of Treg clones and multiplying by 100. The raw public data were reprocessed by TCRdb itself: fastp quality trimming at Q25, MiXCR clonotype calling, in-frame beta chains only. One record per CDR3 amino acid sequence lists the most common genes and DNA. Here the V and J calls rest on TCRdb's processing, not on the authors' analysis. The sample table shows several hundred distinct CDR3 sequences, and just under 70% are seen once. Roughly 35% of the sample is held by the ten biggest clonotypes.

The CDR3 goes from the cysteine to the phenylalanine over 15 residues. Of the read, only the CDR3 DNA is kept; its 45 bases are in frame from base 1. V is reduced by 0 bases and J by 2 bases, leaving a spacing of 11 bases between them. Specimen: sorted memory CD4+ effector T cells from the tumor. The cell subset or site tag for this specimen amounts to: CD45RA-negative sorted CD4+ T cells (memory Tconv or effector/memory Treg). This TCR came from a female donor with luminal breast cancer. The V and J genes are TRBV12-3 or TRBV12-4 and TRBJ2-7; TRBD2 could be the D gene, as 5 bases match. The DNA sequence is TGTGCCAGCAGTTTAGCCGGACGGGGAACCTACGAGCAGTACTTC. This sequence encodes CASSLAGRGTYEQYF.